The T cell receptor beta chain under discussion was sequenced for a study of early T cells in non-severe SARS-CoV-2 infection. At the level of the study: Bulk RNA from unsorted whole blood was sequenced; chains were unpaired.

The study's findings and limits: In VDJdb matching, anti-spike CD8 responses were favored while private and CD4 specificities went missing.

Each cDNA molecule carried a unique molecular identifier. TCRdb used MiXCR to reprocess the 5' RACE reads, holding one entry per CDR3 protein. The table records roughly 40,000 distinct CDR3 sequences, 4% of them present only once. This clonotype appeared many times. The antigen is unknown. The sequence was collected from an adult who was a healthcare worker with PCR-confirmed SARS-CoV-2 infection or an uninfected control (not recorded which). Sequencing was carried out using whole blood.

Written as DNA, the CDR3 is TGTGCCAGCAGTAGCGGGGGCTCTCACAATGAGCAGTTCTTC. Protein: CASSSGGSHNEQFF. The chain uses TRBV7-6 and TRBJ2-1, with 9 positions matching TRBD2. Germline V gene lookup returns CDR1 SGHVS and CDR2 FNYEAQ. This CDR3 contains 14 residues. V lost 6 bases, J lost 5 bases, and 5 bases stayed unmatched.